These 18 T cell receptor beta chains were sequenced from one sample in a study of shared clonotypes between healthy human individuals. Method: immunoSEQ multiplex PCR; TCRdb's copy keeps in-frame clones and lacks some. The repertoire has about 2.2 million clones, around 95% of them found once; the top ten carry approximately 1.7%. Naive CD8 cells comprised CD45RO-negative, CCR7-positively selected cells, excluding terminally differentiated effector memory CD45RA+ cells. The sequenced sample was naive CD8+ T cells from PBMCs. The receptors stem from a man between 18 and 35 years old in good health. Some clones in this sample may be carry-over from other donors' samples.

This clone was counted between two and nine times. The chain employs TRBV12-5 and TRBJ2-2, with 10 positions matching TRBD1. Per the germline V gene, CDR1 is LGHNT and CDR2 is FRNRAP. V gave up 5 bases and J gave up 6 bases; unmatched junction bases: 6. CDR3 length: 15 amino acids. Here the CDR3 DNA reads TGTGCTAGTGGTCCGGACAGGGGGGTAGCCGGGGAGCTGTTTTTT. Residues: CASGPDRGVAGELFF.

The V call is TRBV7-8, the J call TRBJ2-3, with TRBD2 identical over 11 bases. Germline loops: CDR1 SGHVS, CDR2 FQNEAQ. The V and J ends lost 5 bases and 6 bases, in that order; junction bases with no gene match: 13. The CDR3 is 17 residues long. The CDR3 DNA reads TGTGCCAGCAGCCTCGAGGCACTAGCGGGGGCCTGGGATACGCAGTATTTT. Translating gives CASSLEALAGAWDTQYF.

The rearrangement links TRBV27 to TRBJ1-4; no clear D gene. CDR3 length: 17 residues. V was cut by 3 bases and J by 8 bases, with 22 bases left in between. Germline V gives CDR1 MNHEY, CDR2 SMNVEV (reference sequence). The DNA of the CDR3 is TGTGCCAGCAGTTTTAGGGCAGTAGGAGCGGTGTGGGAAAAACTGTTTTTT. Protein product: CASSFRAVGAVWEKLFF.

V is TRBV29-1 and J is TRBJ1-2, with D unresolved. CDR1 and CDR2 from the germline V gene are SQVTM and ANQGSEA. The CDR3 spans 11 residues. Trimming took 5 bases from V and 6 from J, leaving 10 bases between them. CDR3 DNA: TGCAGCGTTCGTTATACGGATGGCTACACCTTC. Translated, it gives CSVRYTDGYTF.

The V and J genes are TRBV19 and TRBJ2-1; 7 nucleotides match TRBD1. The CDR3 contains 16 residues. Per the germline V gene, CDR1 is LNHDA and CDR2 is SQIVND (reference sequence). The junction had 12 bases not matched to a gene; V was cut back by 7 bases and J by 3 bases. The CDR3 region is CASMGFTGTVYNEQFF. CDR3 DNA sequence: TGTGCCAGTATGGGATTCACCGGGACAGTCTACAATGAGCAGTTCTTC. The variable domain in full, with the rest retrieved from reference TRBV19 and TRBJ2-1, is DGGITQSPKYLFRKEGQNVTLSCEQNLNHDAMYWYRQDPGQGLRLIYYSQIVNDFQKGDIAEGYSVSREKKESFPLTVTSAQKNPTAFYLCASMGFTGTVYNEQFFGPGTRLTVL.

This sequence joins TRBV27 and TRBJ2-1, with 9 positions matching TRBD2. Per the germline V gene, CDR1 is MNHEY and CDR2 is SMNVEV (reference sequence). The CDR3 consists of 17 residues. After removal of 8 bases from V and 4 bases from J, the junction contained 15 bases not matched to a gene. For the CDR3, the DNA is TGTGCCAGCGCCGTCTCCCTAGCGGGAAAGTTTTACAATGAGCAGTTCTTC. Translating it yields CASAVSLAGKFYNEQFF.

This rearrangement joins TRBV6-1 to TRBJ2-1, with D perhaps matching TRBD1 or TRBD2 (5 bases each). CDR3 length: 14 residues. V lost 3 bases and J 7 bases, leaving 13 bases between the germline ends. Germline-derived CDR1 and CDR2 are MNHNS and SASEGT. The CDR3 reads CASSEPAGTNEQFF. The CDR3 bases are TGTGCCAGCAGTGAGCCGGCAGGGACGAATGAGCAGTTCTTC.

This rearrangement joins TRBV4-3 to TRBJ2-3, with 8 bases fitting TRBD2. Per germline, CDR1 LGHNA and CDR2 YSLEER. Losses at the gene ends were 4 bases for V and 1 base for J; bases not matched to a gene: 4. CDR3 size: 15 residues. This chain's CDR3 is CASSPRGGRTDTQYF. The CDR3 coding sequence is TGCGCCAGCAGCCCCCGCGGGGGGCGCACAGATACGCAGTATTTT.

The chain employs TRBV5-6 and TRBJ1-6; D is unclear. CDR3 length equals 14 residues. Germline V gene data show CDR1 as SGHDT and CDR2 as YYEEEE. V gave up 3 bases and J gave up 7 bases, with 11 bases separating them. The CDR3 DNA follows: TGTGCCAGCAGCTCACCTAATACCAATTCACCCCTCCACTTT. It is translated as CASSSPNTNSPLHF.

V usage is TRBV2 and J usage is TRBJ2-7, with D unclear. The CDR3 extends over 14 amino acids. Trimming removed 8 bases from V and 3 bases from J, with 17 bases in between. Germline values: CDR1 SNHLY, CDR2 FYNNEI. CDR3 residues: CASLGSDERYEQYF. CDR3 nucleotides: TGTGCCAGCTTGGGTTCAGACGAGCGCTACGAGCAGTACTTC.

The chain links TRBV27 to TRBJ2-3, with 7 bases matching TRBD1. The germline gives CDR1 MNHEY, CDR2 SMNVEV (reference sequence). J gave up 2 bases and V 5 bases, and 7 bases lay outside the gene matches. The CDR3 is 15 amino acids. The CDR3 reads CASSPGTDPTDTQYF. The CDR3 bases are TGTGCCAGCAGTCCCGGGACAGACCCCACAGATACGCAGTATTTT.

This chain connects TRBV2 to TRBJ2-1, with D maybe TRBD1 (7 bases). V lost 8 bases and J lost 8, with 10 bases in between. The CDR3 runs to 11 residues. Germline V lookup: CDR1 SNHLY, CDR2 FYNNEI. The DNA of the CDR3 is TGTGCCAGCGGCAGGGGGGATGAGCAGTTCTTC. This sequence encodes CASGRGDEQFF.

V is TRBV19 and J is TRBJ2-6; D gene uncertain. Trimming pared 5 bases from V and 0 bases from J, leaving 5 bases between. There are 14 residues in the CDR3. CDR1 and CDR2 (germline): LNHDA, SQIVND (reference sequence). In DNA, the CDR3 is TGTGCCAGTAGTGACCACTCTGGGGCCAACGTCCTGACTTTC. This sequence encodes CASSDHSGANVLTF.

V gene TRBV28 combines with J gene TRBJ2-7; D not certain. The V and J ends lost 3 bases and 5 bases respectively, with 5 bases between them. Germline CDR1 MDHEN, CDR2 SYDVKM. The CDR3 loop spans 11 amino acids. The DNA for the CDR3 is TGTGCCAGCAGTTTTGTTGACGAGCAGTACTTC. Amino acid sequence: CASSFVDEQYF. The full variable domain, rest sourced from reference TRBV28 and TRBJ2-7, is DVKVTQSSRYLVKRTGEKVFLECVQDMDHENMFWYRQDPGLGLRLIYFSYDVKMKEKGDIPEGYSVSREKKERFSLILESASTNQTSMYLCASSFVDEQYFGPGTRLTVT.

V usage is TRBV7-8 and J usage is TRBJ2-7; D is perhaps TRBD1 (5 bases). The CDR3 is 16 amino acids. From germline, CDR1 is SGHVS and CDR2 FQNEAQ. With 1 base removed from V and 0 bases from J, the gap between germline ends came to 13 bases. The CDR3 DNA reads TGTGCCAGCAGCTTAGAAGTCAGGCAGGGCTCCTACGAGCAGTACTTC. Residues: CASSLEVRQGSYEQYF.

The chain couples TRBV11-2 to TRBJ1-3; TRBD1 might be the D (5 bases). There are 11 residues in the CDR3. V shed 8 bases and J shed 7 bases, with 9 bases lying between them. The germline V gene encodes CDR1 SGHAT and CDR2 FQNNGV. Here the CDR3 DNA reads TGTGCCAGCGGGGGTGGGAACACCATATATTTT. Residues: CASGGGNTIYF.

This clone occurred a few times. This CDR3 is also generated by other DNA sequences in the sample. The V call is TRBV10-3, the J call TRBJ1-1; D unclear. Trimming took 0 bases from V and 2 from J, leaving 4 bases between them. Germline loops: CDR1 ENHRY, CDR2 SYGVKD. This CDR3 comprises 13 residues. The CDR3 region is CAISESGNTEAFF. For the CDR3, the DNA is TGTGCCATCAGTGAGTCTGGTAACACTGAAGCTTTCTTT.

This clone appeared a single time. The chain couples TRBV15 to TRBJ2-1; TRBD2 aligns across 10 bases. Per germline, CDR1 LNHNV and CDR2 YYDKDF (reference sequence). After removal of 1 base from V and 7 bases from J, the junction contained 7 bases not matched to a gene. CDR3 length: 16 amino acids. The CDR3: CATSRAPVAGGNEQFF. The CDR3 bases are TGTGCCACCAGCAGAGCACCGGTAGCGGGAGGTAATGAGCAGTTCTTC.